This T cell receptor (beta chain) was identified during a study of cytomegalovirus exposure and HLA in healthy donors. With respect to this clone: Its antigen remains unidentified.

PCR employed 60 Vbeta and 13 Jbeta primers. Clones were sequenced by immunoSEQ multiplex PCR, and TCRdb holds only the in-frame ones, with some missing. The sample contains around 98,000 clones, 79% of which appear only once. The V end lost 5 bases, the J end lost 0 bases, and 14 bases lay between the germline ends. In germline, CDR1 is SEHNR, CDR2 FQNEAQ (reference sequence). This CDR3 is 17 amino acids long. Whole-study results and caveats: An analysis that came later showed most CMV-associated TCR beta chains appearing HLA-restricted. Per a prior analysis, the majority of TCR beta V segments were productive roughly 87% or roughly 30% of the time. Many donors carried some public TCRs, although rarity characterized most TCR sequences.

The rearrangement links TRBV7-9 to TRBJ1-6; possible D gene TRBD1, 6 bases. This TCR derives from a woman aged 40 to 49 in good health and CMV-seronegative. The specimen was PBMCs. The CDR3 loop is CASSDGQIHSYNSPLHF. The CDR3 DNA sequence: TGTGCCAGCAGCGACGGACAGATCCACTCCTATAATTCACCCCTCCACTTT.